Listed here are 27 T cell receptor beta chains from one sample, sequenced in a study of identical twins. From the 5' RACE reads, TCRdb called clonotypes with MiXCR, one entry per CDR3 protein. Of some 760,000 distinct CDR3 sequences listed, 15% to 20% are singletons. The same sample was also used in a study of T cells expressing NK-cell markers.

The sequenced sample consisted of PBMCs. The source is a woman aged 18-29 years in good health.

This clonotype was seen more than once but under ten times. The chain joins TRBV7-9 to TRBJ1-1, with 10 bases matching TRBD1. This CDR3 has 15 amino acids. The germline V gene encodes CDR1 SEHNR and CDR2 FQNEAQ (reference sequence). V lost 5 bases and J lost 1; bases outside the gene matches: 4. CDR3 coding DNA: TGTGCCAGCAGCATGAGACAGGGGGCGAACACTGAAGCTTTCTTT. It is translated as CASSMRQGANTEAFF.

The sample holds a few counts of this clonotype. V and J are TRBV9 and TRBJ1-6; 7 bases match TRBD1. Germline lookup yields CDR1 SGDLS and CDR2 YYNGEE. The CDR3 totals 15 residues. J gave up 4 bases and V 3 bases, and 4 bases lay outside the gene matches. In DNA form, the CDR3 reads TGTGCCAGCAGCGCAGACAGGGCATATAATTCACCCCTCCACTTT. Residues: CASSADRAYNSPLHF.

The table lists this clonotype with a few counts. J is TRBJ2-7 and V is TRBV3-1; no definite D call. The V end lost 1 base, the J end lost 2 bases, and 9 bases lay between the germline ends. Germline loops: CDR1 LGHDT, CDR2 YNNKEL (reference sequence). The CDR3 contains 14 residues. DNA of the CDR3: TGTGCCAGCAGCCAAGGAAGCCCCCCCTACGAGCAGTACTTC. This translates into CASSQGSPPYEQYF.

The chain joins TRBV12-3 or TRBV12-4 to TRBJ1-1; the match to TRBD1 covers 7 bases. There are 12 residues in the CDR3. V trimming: 6 bases; J trimming: 6 bases; junction bases outside the gene matches: 4. CDR3 bases: TGTGCCAGCAGAGGGACAGAGCCTGAAGCTTTCTTT. Protein product: CASRGTEPEAFF.

The chain couples TRBV20-1 to TRBJ1-2; the match to TRBD1 covers 9 bases. The CDR3 extends over 14 amino acids. Unmatched junction bases numbered 6, after V lost 5 bases and J lost 2 bases. Germline values: CDR1 DFQATT, CDR2 SNEGSKA (reference sequence). CDR3 coding DNA: TGCAGTGCTCCGGGACAGGGAAGGAACTATGGCTACACCTTC. Its protein is CSAPGQGRNYGYTF.

V gene TRBV3-1 combines with J gene TRBJ2-5, with a tentative D call TRBD2 (5 bases). The CDR3 length is 13 residues. Trimming pared 5 bases from V and 5 bases from J, leaving 12 bases between. Germline V gene data show CDR1 as LGHDT and CDR2 as YNNKEL (reference sequence). This CDR3 is CASSLDSTETQYF. As DNA, the CDR3 is TGTGCCAGCAGCTTGGACTCGACGGAGACCCAGTACTTC.

The genes are TRBV7-9 and TRBJ1-4; D not resolved. The CDR3 has 14 amino acids. Germline CDR1 reads SEHNR; CDR2 reads FQNEAQ (reference sequence). Trimming took 8 bases from V and 7 from J, leaving 17 bases between them. The chain's CDR3 is CASVPGSGSEKLFF. DNA for the CDR3: TGTGCCAGCGTTCCGGGCAGTGGAAGTGAAAAACTGTTTTTT.

This clonotype appeared a few times. This chain uses TRBV12-3 or TRBV12-4 with TRBJ2-3; 12 bases fit TRBD2. There are 16 residues in the CDR3. The V gene end was trimmed by 5 bases and the J gene end by 2 bases; junction bases not matched to a gene: 5. In DNA, the CDR3 is TGTGCCAGCAGTGATAGACTAGCGGGAGACACAGATACGCAGTATTTT. This encodes CASSDRLAGDTDTQYF.

This clonotype has only a few counts. The chain carries TRBV15 and TRBJ1-5; tentative D call: TRBD1 (5 bases). There are 16 residues in the CDR3. Trimming stripped 0 bases from V and 6 bases from J, with 15 bases between. Germline assignment: CDR1 LNHNV and CDR2 YYDKDF (reference sequence). DNA for the CDR3: TGTGCCACCAGCAGAGATGGATCAGGGCAGGGTCAGCCCCAGCATTTT. Protein sequence: CATSRDGSGQGQPQHF.

As DNA, the CDR3 is TGTGCCACCAGCAGTAGAGGACAGGGGGCCCTCGGCGGTGAGCAGTTCTTC. Translating it yields CATSSRGQGALGGEQFF. The V gene is TRBV15, the J gene TRBJ2-1; 11 bases are shared with TRBD1. V was clipped by 3 bases and J by 9 bases; unmatched bases: 13. This CDR3 has 17 residues. The germline V gene encodes CDR1 LNHNV and CDR2 YYDKDF (reference sequence).

This clonotype was recorded a few times. The rearrangement links TRBV20-1 to TRBJ2-7; 7 bases match TRBD2. Looked up from germline, CDR1 is DFQATT and CDR2 is SNEGSKA (reference sequence). CDR3 size: 15 residues. The trim removed 0 bases at V and 3 bases at J, leaving 8 bases unmatched. The CDR3 region is CSARDRLAAIYEQYF. The CDR3 nucleotides read TGCAGTGCTAGAGATAGACTAGCAGCGATCTACGAGCAGTACTTC.

This clonotype was observed a few times. The chain uses TRBV20-1 and TRBJ2-7, with TRBD2 as a possible D gene (6 bases). The CDR3 consists of 14 residues. The germline V gene encodes CDR1 DFQATT and CDR2 SNEGSKA (reference sequence). Trimming removed 6 bases at V and 1 base at J, with 16 bases between. CDR3 amino acids: CSAPVGGRSYEQYF. CDR3 sequence (DNA): TGCAGTGCCCCGGTGGGGGGTAGGTCCTACGAGCAGTACTTC.

The J gene is TRBJ2-1, the V gene TRBV10-3; D unresolved. V dropped 3 bases and J dropped 5 bases, with 8 bases sitting between them. From germline, CDR1 is ENHRY and CDR2 SYGVKD. The CDR3 runs to 13 residues. CDR3 in amino acids: CAISDRMDNEQFF. In DNA form, the CDR3 reads TGTGCCATCAGTGATAGGATGGACAATGAGCAGTTCTTC.

The chain employs TRBV2 and TRBJ2-2, with a possible D match to TRBD1 (5 bases). The CDR3 is 20 residues long. Trimming pared 7 bases from V and 4 bases from J, leaving 31 bases between. Germline lookup yields CDR1 SNHLY and CDR2 FYNNEI. Here the CDR3 DNA reads TGTGCCAGCAAGGGATATGAGACAGAGAGCCCAACTATGGGCACCGGGGAGCTGTTTTTT. Translated, it gives CASKGYETESPTMGTGELFF.

The chain carries TRBV6-2 or TRBV6-3 and TRBJ2-1, with TRBD1 matching over 8 bases. V lost 5 bases, J lost 8 bases, and 11 bases stayed unmatched. CDR3 size: 15 residues. In germline, CDR1 is MNHEY, CDR2 SVGEGT. CDR3: CASSDAGTGRYEQFF. In nucleotides, the CDR3 is TGTGCCAGCAGTGACGCCGGGACAGGCCGTTATGAGCAGTTCTTC.

The V and J genes are TRBV11-2 and TRBJ2-3; D possibly matches TRBD1 or TRBD2 (5 bases each). The germline gives CDR1 SGHAT, CDR2 FQNNGV. The CDR3 spans 14 residues. V dropped 1 base and J dropped 6 bases, with 11 bases sitting between them. CDR3 sequence (DNA): TGTGCCAGCAGCTTAGGCCGGGACGAGGATACGCAGTATTTT. Its protein product is CASSLGRDEDTQYF.

This clonotype was observed a few times. This chain links TRBV7-2 with TRBJ2-2; the D gene is possibly TRBD2 (6 bases). The V gene lost 8 bases and the J gene lost 4 bases, with 11 bases spanning the gap. The CDR3 runs to 13 residues. Germline CDR1 reads SGHTA; CDR2 reads FQGNSA. Here the CDR3 reads CASGRIGTGELFF. Here the CDR3 DNA reads TGTGCCAGCGGGAGGATCGGCACCGGGGAGCTGTTTTTT.

V is TRBV6-1 and J is TRBJ2-7; D uncertain. Germline values: CDR1 MNHNS, CDR2 SASEGT. The CDR3 has 14 amino acids. The V gene lost 6 bases and the J gene lost 3 bases, with 15 bases spanning the gap. The DNA of the CDR3 is TGTGCCAGCAGCCGAGTCCTAAGCAACTACGAGCAGTACTTC. Protein: CASSRVLSNYEQYF.

This clonotype turned up a few times. This chain joins TRBV29-1 and TRBJ2-3; TRBD1 matches 9 bases. The ends lost 6 bases at V and 6 bases at J; junction bases unmatched: 16. The CDR3 loop spans 16 amino acids. Germline values: CDR1 SQVTM, CDR2 ANQGSEA. The CDR3 DNA follows: TGCAGCGTGTTTACCGACCGGGACAGGGTTTACGATACGCAGTATTTT. This encodes CSVFTDRDRVYDTQYF.

This clonotype was detected only a few times. V gene TRBV6-5 combines with J gene TRBJ2-7; D possibly corresponds to TRBD1 (6 bases). The CDR3 loop spans 15 amino acids. V was cut by 2 bases and J by 4 bases, with 15 bases left in between. The germline V gene encodes CDR1 MNHEY and CDR2 SVGAGI. CDR3 DNA sequence: TGTGCCAGCAGTTACACCACAGGGTCCGTATACGAGCAGTACTTC. Protein: CASSYTTGSVYEQYF.

The chain recombines TRBV18 with TRBJ2-1, with 9 nucleotides matching TRBD2. The CDR3 length is 14 residues. V trimming: 2 bases; J trimming: 12 bases; junction bases outside the gene matches: 8. Germline-derived CDR1 and CDR2 are KGHSH and LQKENI. The CDR3 loop is CASSPALAGKGQFF. The CDR3 DNA reads as TGTGCCAGCTCACCAGCTCTAGCGGGGAAAGGGCAGTTCTTC.

This chain links TRBV29-1 with TRBJ2-1, with 9 bases that match TRBD1. Germline V gene lookup returns CDR1 SQVTM and CDR2 ANQGSEA. V was pared by 8 bases and J by 7 bases, with 9 bases of the junction left unmatched. The CDR3 is made up of 13 amino acids. CDR3 sequence: CSLSGTGFNEQFF. The CDR3 bases are TGCAGCTTAAGCGGGACAGGGTTTAATGAGCAGTTCTTC.

Here the CDR3 reads CASSLEVGLSFSSYEQYF. The DNA for the CDR3 is TGTGCCAGCAGCTTAGAAGTAGGACTTTCGTTTAGCTCCTACGAGCAGTACTTC. This sequence joins TRBV11-2 and TRBJ2-7; tentative D call: TRBD2 (5 bases). The V and J ends lost 0 bases and 0 bases respectively, with 18 bases between them. CDR1 is SGHAT and CDR2 is FQNNGV in the germline V gene. The CDR3 contains 18 residues.

This clonotype came up a few times. The V gene is TRBV11-1, the J gene TRBJ2-1, with 14 bases fitting TRBD2. The germline V gene encodes CDR1 SGHAT and CDR2 FQDESV (reference sequence). V was clipped by 1 base and J by 3 bases; unmatched bases: 5. The CDR3 is 18 residues long. The CDR3: CASSLGLGLAGVYNEQFF. The CDR3, as DNA: TGTGCCAGCAGCTTAGGCCTGGGACTAGCGGGGGTCTACAATGAGCAGTTCTTC.

The rearrangement uses TRBV5-1 and TRBJ1-6; D is possibly TRBD1 (5 bases). This CDR3 region has 15 residues. Germline V gene lookup returns CDR1 SGHRS and CDR2 YFSETQ. V lost 7 bases and J 6 bases, leaving 17 bases between the germline ends. The CDR3 loop is CASRLQGEGNSPLHF. CDR3 nucleotide sequence: TGCGCCAGCCGGTTACAAGGGGAGGGTAATTCACCCCTCCACTTT.

The J gene is TRBJ1-6, the V gene TRBV15; the D is unclear. V lost 1 base to trimming and J lost 14 bases, with 12 bases between them. The CDR3 runs 13 residues. The germline gives CDR1 LNHNV, CDR2 YYDKDF (reference sequence). The CDR3 loop is CATSRVFTSSLHF. DNA of the CDR3: TGTGCCACCAGCAGAGTATTTACCTCCTCCCTCCACTTT.

The chain couples TRBV29-1 to TRBJ2-7, with 9 nucleotides matching TRBD1. The CDR3 is 14 residues long. Germline CDR1 and CDR2: SQVTM and ANQGSEA. J was trimmed by 6 bases and V by 6 bases; bases with no gene match: 12. DNA for the CDR3: TGCAGCGTGGGCCCTCGGACAGGGGCGAGCGAGCAGTACTTC. Protein sequence: CSVGPRTGASEQYF.